These 20 T cell receptor beta chains came from one sample sequenced in a study of naive and memory T cell subsets. Two oligonucleotides, mixed equimolar, formed the beta constant-region primer covering TRBC1 and TRBC2. Four rounds of PCR amplified the ligated cDNA using nested alpha and beta constant-region primers plus SP2. One entry per CDR3 protein, called by TCRdb with MiXCR from the UMI-ligation and nested PCR reads. The repertoire holds 95,000 to 150,000 distinct CDR3 sequences, with over 30% as singletons. Sequencing input: central memory CD4+ T cells from blood. These receptors all stem from a human donor in good health.

This chain links TRBV28 with TRBJ2-3; 9 bases line up with TRBD1. This CDR3 is 14 amino acids long. With V trimmed by 4 bases and J by 5 bases, 4 bases remained unmatched. Looked up from germline, CDR1 is MDHEN and CDR2 is SYDVKM. In nucleotides, the CDR3 is TGTGCCAGCAGTTGGGGACAGGGACAAGATACGCAGTATTTT. It yields the protein CASSWGQGQDTQYF.

This clonotype showed up just a few times. The V call is TRBV20-1, the J call TRBJ1-5; 7 bases align to TRBD1. Germline V gene lookup returns CDR1 DFQATT and CDR2 SNEGSKA (reference sequence). The CDR3 loop spans 15 amino acids. The V segment lost 3 bases and the J segment 7 bases; nucleotides outside the gene matches: 12. CDR3 loop: CSASGPDRVYQPQHF. The CDR3 bases are TGCAGTGCTAGTGGGCCAGACAGGGTATACCAGCCCCAGCATTTT.

The chain links TRBV7-9 to TRBJ1-4; 7 bases map to TRBD1. The CDR3 is made up of 14 amino acids. V was clipped by 5 bases and J by 8 bases; unmatched bases: 8. Per the germline V gene, CDR1 is SEHNR and CDR2 is FQNEAQ (reference sequence). The CDR3 here is CASSPTGDGEKLFF. The DNA for the CDR3 is TGTGCCAGCAGCCCTACAGGGGATGGGGAAAAACTGTTTTTT.

The CDR3 DNA sequence: TGTGCCAGCAGCTTATCAGGGACAGGGGGACGCGAGCAGTACTTC. Translation: CASSLSGTGGREQYF. This chain links TRBV7-2 with TRBJ2-7; 11 bases align to TRBD1. CDR1 is SGHTA, CDR2 FQGNSA, per germline. This CDR3 is 15 amino acids long. The trim removed 2 bases at V and 6 bases at J, leaving 6 bases unmatched.

V gene TRBV6-2 or TRBV6-3 combines with J gene TRBJ1-5; D is unresolved. The germline V gene encodes CDR1 MNHEY and CDR2 SVGEGT. Deletions cut 7 bases from V and 3 bases from J, with 13 bases between. This CDR3 comprises 14 residues. The CDR3 sequence is CASTTYSANQPQHF. Here the CDR3 DNA reads TGTGCCAGCACGACGTACAGTGCCAATCAGCCCCAGCATTTT.

The V gene is TRBV6-2 or TRBV6-3, the J gene TRBJ1-1, with D maybe TRBD1 (5 bases). The germline V gene has CDR1 MNHEY and CDR2 SVGEGT. The germline V and J ends were trimmed by 7 bases and 6 bases, with 15 bases remaining between them. CDR3 length: 13 amino acids. The CDR3 protein is CASILDWGAEAFF. The CDR3 DNA reads TGTGCCAGCATCCTAGACTGGGGCGCTGAAGCTTTCTTT.

This sequence joins TRBV14 and TRBJ2-1, with D possibly called TRBD1 or TRBD2 (5 bases each). V was cut by 4 bases and J by 3 bases, with 22 bases left in between. CDR1 is SGHDN, CDR2 FVKESK, per germline. The CDR3 covers 18 residues. The CDR3 sequence is CASSLSRAGTIFYNEQFF. CDR3 DNA sequence: TGTGCCAGCAGCCTCTCACGGGCCGGGACCATTTTCTACAATGAGCAGTTCTTC.

V is TRBV7-6 and J is TRBJ2-5; D is possibly TRBD2 (5 bases). The CDR3 covers 15 residues. From germline, CDR1 is SGHVS and CDR2 FNYEAQ. V shed 0 bases and J shed 5 bases, with 13 bases lying between them. The CDR3 DNA reads TGTGCCAGCAGCTTAGCATACGAGGGCGGGGAGACCCAGTACTTC. Protein sequence: CASSLAYEGGETQYF.

This clonotype was recorded a few times. The V call is TRBV12-3 or TRBV12-4, the J call TRBJ1-6; 7 bases agree with TRBD1. Germline trimming cut 6 bases from V and 10 bases from J; bases unmatched to any gene: 12. The CDR3 loop spans 15 amino acids. CDR3 region: CASSLQGWVGSPLHF. The CDR3 DNA sequence: TGTGCCAGCAGCCTACAGGGGTGGGTGGGATCACCCCTCCACTTT.

The J gene is TRBJ2-5, the V gene TRBV28; the D is unclear. Trimming stripped 6 bases from V and 0 bases from J, with 14 bases between. Germline CDR1 is MDHEN and CDR2 is SYDVKM. The CDR3 runs to 15 residues. CDR3 sequence reads: CASSLPHVNQETQYF. The CDR3 DNA is TGTGCCAGCAGCCTCCCCCACGTAAACCAAGAGACCCAGTACTTC.

V gene TRBV6-1 combines with J gene TRBJ2-7, with 14 bases that match TRBD2. Germline V gene data show CDR1 as MNHNS and CDR2 as SASEGT. J lost 3 bases, V lost 6 bases, and 7 bases had no gene match. The CDR3 extends over 16 amino acids. CDR3 bases: TGTGCCAGCAGCCCTAGGACTAGCGGGAGGATCTACGAGCAGTACTTC. Translating gives CASSPRTSGRIYEQYF.

The chain links TRBV5-7 to TRBJ2-7; TRBD1 agrees at 7 bases. TRBV5-7 is reported as an ORF; its role is uncertain. The CDR3 totals 13 residues. J gave up 3 bases and V 4 bases, and 4 bases lay outside the gene matches. The CDR3 spells CASSLRQGYEQYF. For the CDR3, the DNA is TGTGCCAGCAGCCTACGACAGGGCTACGAGCAGTACTTC.

The CDR3 DNA sequence: TGTGCCATCAGTGACCTCGGACTGATTAACACTGAAGCTTTCTTT. This codes for CAISDLGLINTEAFF. This rearrangement joins TRBV10-3 to TRBJ1-1; D gene uncertain. Germline-derived CDR1 and CDR2 are ENHRY and SYGVKD. The V gene lost 3 bases and the J gene lost 2 bases, with 13 bases spanning the gap. The CDR3 is made up of 15 amino acids.

In DNA form, the CDR3 reads TGTGCCAGCAGTTTACACGGGAGGGCCTCTTTCCGCGAGCAGTACTTC. This encodes CASSLHGRASFREQYF. The chain joins TRBV28 to TRBJ2-7, with 8 bases aligning to TRBD2. Trimming cost V 2 bases and J 6 bases; bases outside gene matches: 12. Germline values: CDR1 MDHEN, CDR2 SYDVKM. The CDR3 runs to 16 residues.

The V call is TRBV27, the J call TRBJ2-3; 8 positions match TRBD2. Germline V CDR1 and CDR2: MNHEY, SMNVEV (reference sequence). After removal of 3 bases from V and 4 bases from J, the junction contained 6 bases not matched to a gene. CDR3 length: 15 amino acids. The CDR3 region is CASSFTGGRSDTQYF. In DNA form, the CDR3 reads TGTGCCAGCAGTTTCACGGGAGGGCGGTCAGATACGCAGTATTTT.

The gene calls are TRBV3-1 and TRBJ2-7; TRBD1 is a possible D gene (5 bases). CDR1 is LGHDT, CDR2 YNNKEL, per germline (reference sequence). This CDR3 contains 13 residues. The V end was cut by 1 base, the J end by 7 bases, with 11 bases between. This chain's CDR3 is CASSQGIRGEQYF. The CDR3 DNA sequence: TGTGCCAGCAGCCAAGGGATTAGGGGAGAGCAGTACTTC.

This clonotype was counted a few times. V and J are TRBV14 and TRBJ2-2, with TRBD2 matching over 8 bases. In germline, CDR1 is SGHDN, CDR2 FVKESK. The CDR3 has 17 amino acids. With 2 bases clipped from V and 7 bases from J, the junction kept 12 bases outside the gene matches. Here the CDR3 reads CASSQWSVGRAFGELFF. The CDR3 DNA reads as TGTGCCAGCAGCCAATGGTCAGTCGGGAGGGCCTTCGGGGAGCTGTTTTTT. Combining the CDR3 with reference TRBV14 and TRBJ2-2 gives the whole variable domain EAGVTQFPSHSVIEKGQTVTLRCDPISGHDNLYWYRRVMGKEIKFLLHFVKESKQDESGMPNNRFLAERTGGTYSTLKVQPAELEDSGVYFCASSQWSVGRAFGELFFGEGSRLTVL.

Ten or more counts support this clonotype. The chain combines TRBV27 with TRBJ1-4; 10 bases match TRBD1. Germline loops: CDR1 MNHEY, CDR2 SMNVEV (reference sequence). This CDR3 has 14 amino acids. After removal of 5 bases from V and 6 bases from J, the junction contained 3 bases not matched to a gene. CDR3 sequence: CASSPDRGDEKLFF. In nucleotides, the CDR3 is TGTGCCAGCAGTCCGGACAGGGGGGATGAAAAACTGTTTTTT.

This clonotype was detected only a few times. The genes are TRBV18 and TRBJ2-7, with 7 bases that match TRBD1. The CDR3 has 15 residues. V gave up 4 bases and J gave up 2 bases; unmatched junction bases: 8. The germline CDR1 and CDR2 sequences are KGHSH and LQKENI. The CDR3 DNA reads TGTGCCAGCTCACTGGAGTCGACAGGGACCTACGAGCAGTACTTC. The encoded protein is CASSLESTGTYEQYF.

The V call is TRBV28, the J call TRBJ1-3, with 7 bases fitting TRBD1. Germline V gene data show CDR1 as MDHEN and CDR2 as SYDVKM. J gave up 0 bases and V 6 bases, and 8 bases lay outside the gene matches. This CDR3 is built from 16 residues. This chain's CDR3 is CASRTPGTASGNTIYF. DNA of the CDR3: TGTGCCAGCAGGACTCCCGGGACAGCCTCTGGAAACACCATATATTTT.